This is a list of T cell receptor beta chains from one sample in a study of blood T cell repertoires in COVID-19. Generated by immunoSEQ multiplex PCR, the TCRdb table keeps only in-frame clones and is missing some. The sample holds approximately 66,000 clones, just over 85% seen once. Material for sequencing was peripheral blood. The origin of the receptors is a man aged 50 to 60 with active COVID-19. Both conserved end residues are part of each CDR3. Each record gives: J gene, clone size, D gene, V gene, CDR3 protein, CDR3 DNA. A D gene is named only where the DNA matches it firmly. The size field is filled for only some rows; it gives once, few, many or a size class.

TRBJ1-5 | NA | NA | TRBV19 | CASSIDSEPQHF | TGTGCCAGTAGTATAGATTCGGAGCCCCAGCATTTT
TRBJ1-4 | NA | NA | TRBV7-8 | CASSRRGGISATNEKLFF | TGTGCCAGCAGCCGACGCGGAGGCATTTCTGCAACTAATGAAAAACTGTTTTTT
TRBJ2-1 | NA | TRBD2 | TRBV29-1 | CSVERTSGWGNEQFF | TGCAGCGTTGAACGGACTAGCGGCTGGGGGAATGAGCAGTTCTTC
TRBJ2-3 | NA | TRBD1 | TRBV11-3 | CASSLGHRGAGTDTQYF | TGTGCCAGCAGCTTAGGCCACAGGGGAGCGGGCACAGATACGCAGTATTTT
TRBJ2-7 | NA | NA | TRBV3-1/TRBV3-2 | CASSQVGNYEQYF | TGTGCCAGCAGCCAAGTTGGCAACTACGAGCAGTACTTC
TRBJ2-1 | NA | TRBD2 | TRBV5-1 | CASRLAGASGQFF | TGCGCCAGCAGACTAGCGGGAGCTAGCGGGCAGTTCTTC
TRBJ2-7 | few | TRBD2 | TRBV5-1 | CASSLSGGATSEQYF | TGCGCCAGCAGTCTTAGCGGGGGGGCTACGTCCGAGCAGTACTTC
TRBJ1-1 | NA | TRBD1 | TRBV6-6 | CASSFTGGNTEAFF | TGTGCCAGCAGCTTTACAGGGGGGAACACTGAAGCTTTCTTT
TRBJ2-1 | NA | TRBD2 | TRBV15 | CATSRGMPPGSGGPSSYNEQFF | TGTGCCACCAGCAGAGGGATGCCTCCGGGATCGGGGGGACCTAGCTCCTACAATGAGCAGTTCTTC
TRBJ1-1 | NA | NA | TRBV3-1/TRBV3-2 | CASSQAARSTEAFF | TGTGCCAGCAGCCAAGCGGCTCGGAGCACTGAAGCTTTCTTT
TRBJ2-7 | NA | NA | TRBV12-3/TRBV12-4 | CASSQSGPREQYF | TGTGCCAGCAGTCAGTCAGGGCCTCGGGAGCAGTACTTC
TRBJ2-1 | NA | TRBD2 | TRBV11-2 | CASRGLAGEQFF | TGTGCCAGCAGGGGACTAGCGGGTGAGCAGTTCTTC
TRBJ1-5 | NA | TRBD1 | TRBV5-4 | CASSLSGGGTPNTPQHF | TGTGCCAGCAGCTTATCAGGAGGGGGCACCCCGAATACGCCCCAGCATTTT
TRBJ2-4 | NA | TRBD1 | TRBV23-1 | CATTYRGKNIQYF | TGCGCCACTACGTACAGGGGGAAAAACATTCAGTACTTC
TRBJ2-7 | NA | NA | TRBV7-8 | CASSPYGGEQYF | TGTGCCAGCAGCCCTTACGGGGGCGAGCAGTACTTC
TRBJ2-2 | NA | NA | TRBV20-1 | CSARTVGELFF | TGCAGTGCTCGGACAGTCGGGGAGCTGTTTTTT
TRBJ2-5 | NA | NA | TRBV13 | CASSRGTGPETQYF | TGTGCCAGCAGTCGCGGAACAGGACCGGAGACCCAGTACTTC
TRBJ2-2 | NA | NA | TRBV6-1 | CASSEQFVRGELFF | TGTGCCAGCAGTGAGCAATTTGTCCGGGGGGAGCTGTTTTTT
TRBJ1-2 | NA | TRBD1 | TRBV5-1 | CASSLPRGDYGYTF | TGCGCCAGCAGCTTACCCAGGGGGGACTATGGCTACACCTTC
TRBJ1-2 | NA | NA | TRBV6-5 | CASNLDSQKYGYTF | TGTGCCAGCAATTTAGACAGTCAGAAATATGGCTACACCTTC
TRBJ2-4 | once | TRBD2 | TRBV9 | CASSAVAGAANIQYF | TGTGCCAGCAGCGCCGTAGCGGGAGCCGCAAACATTCAGTACTTC
TRBJ2-2 | NA | NA | TRBV27 | CASSLSPQLTSTGELFF | TGTGCCAGCAGTTTATCGCCACAGCTAACGTCGACCGGGGAGCTGTTTTTT
TRBJ2-3 | NA | TRBD2 | TRBV14 | CASSLRTSAGGDTQYF | TGTGCCAGCAGCCTCCGGACTAGCGCGGGGGGGGATACGCAGTATTTT
TRBJ1-2 | NA | NA | TRBV19 | CASSIDLNRALGYTF | TGTGCCAGTAGTATAGATCTTAACAGGGCCCTTGGCTACACCTTC
TRBJ1-1 | NA | NA | TRBV2 | CASSVRQEYGEAFF | TGTGCCAGCAGTGTAAGACAGGAGTATGGTGAAGCTTTCTTT
TRBJ2-3 | NA | TRBD2 | TRBV2 | CASRRTSGGANTDTQYF | TGTGCCAGCAGGCGGACTAGCGGGGGGGCTAACACAGATACGCAGTATTTT
TRBJ2-1 | NA | NA | TRBV12-3/TRBV12-4 | CASSSGRYEQFF | TGTGCCAGCAGCAGCGGACGGTATGAGCAGTTCTTC
TRBJ2-2 | NA | TRBD1 | TRBV29-1 | CSTRTGGRNTGELFF | TGCAGCACAAGGACAGGGGGCAGGAACACCGGGGAGCTGTTTTTT
TRBJ2-5 | NA | NA | TRBV14 | CASSQATGWETQYF | TGTGCCAGCAGCCAAGCGACAGGTTGGGAGACCCAGTACTTC
TRBJ2-1 | once | NA | TRBV25-1 | CASRMAGSEQFF | TGTGCCAGCCGAATGGCGGGGAGTGAGCAGTTCTTC
TRBJ1-4 | NA | NA | TRBV19 | CASSITAREKLFF | TGTGCCAGTAGTATCACAGCCCGAGAAAAACTGTTTTTT
TRBJ1-1 | NA | NA | TRBV6-5 | CASSYSRGGEAFF | TGTGCCAGCAGTTACTCGCGGGGGGGTGAAGCTTTCTTT
TRBJ2-3 | NA | NA | TRBV2 | CASRPGQTDTQYF | TGTGCCAGCAGGCCTGGACAGACAGATACGCAGTATTTT
TRBJ2-4 | NA | TRBD2 | TRBV3-1/TRBV3-2 | CASSHRTSGSWSIQYF | TGTGCCAGCAGCCATCGGACTAGCGGGAGCTGGAGCATTCAGTACTTC
TRBJ2-1 | NA | NA | TRBV7-2 | CASSFDGGRPNEQFF | TGTGCCAGCAGCTTCGACGGGGGAAGGCCCAATGAGCAGTTCTTC
TRBJ2-2 | once | NA | TRBV19 | CATTTLSDSGELFF | TGTGCCACAACGACTCTCTCCGACTCCGGGGAGCTGTTTTTT
TRBJ2-1 | NA | TRBD2 | TRBV11-3 | CASSLETSGPVEQFF | TGTGCCAGCAGCTTGGAAACTAGCGGGCCGGTTGAGCAGTTCTTC
TRBJ2-5 | NA | NA | TRBV4-1 | CASSQDLGWGPETQYF | TGCGCCAGCAGCCAAGACCTCGGCTGGGGGCCGGAGACCCAGTACTTC
TRBJ2-1 | NA | NA | TRBV7-9 | CASSLIGGSNGEQFF | TGTGCCAGCAGCTTAATTGGTGGGAGTAACGGTGAGCAGTTCTTC
TRBJ1-2 | NA | NA | TRBV21-1 | CASPGQGLYGYTF | TGTGCCAGCCCGGGACAGGGACTATATGGCTACACCTTC
TRBJ2-3 | NA | TRBD2 | TRBV2 | CASKLSGTPGGGQYF | TGTGCCAGCAAACTTTCCGGGACTCCGGGGGGTGGGCAGTATTTT
TRBJ2-7 | few | TRBD1 | TRBV19 | CASKMGQGIDEQYF | TGTGCCAGTAAAATGGGACAGGGCATCGACGAGCAGTACTTC
TRBJ2-2 | NA | NA | TRBV19 | CASSGTNTGELFF | TGTGCCAGCTCAGGAACGAACACCGGGGAGCTGTTTTTT
TRBJ1-5 | NA | NA | TRBV6-6 | CASSPAGQPQHF | TGTGCCAGCAGCCCCGCCGGTCAGCCCCAGCATTTT
TRBJ2-5 | NA | NA | TRBV13 | CASSLGYSLEGQETQYF | TGTGCCAGCAGCTTAGGGTACTCCCTCGAGGGACAAGAGACCCAGTACTTC
TRBJ2-2 | NA | NA | TRBV21-1 | CASRDRGMEWPGNTGELFF | TGTGCCAGTCGGGACAGGGGAATGGAGTGGCCAGGGAACACCGGGGAGCTGTTTTTT
TRBJ2-1 | NA | TRBD1 | TRBV5-1 | CASSPTGTGIDEQFF | TGCGCCAGCAGCCCTACCGGGACAGGGATCGATGAGCAGTTCTTC
TRBJ2-7 | NA | TRBD2 | TRBV6-6 | CASTLAGGGEQYF | TGTGCCAGCACGCTAGCGGGGGGGGGAGAGCAGTACTTC
TRBJ1-1 | NA | TRBD1 | TRBV7-8 | CASSLGPGTGITGTEAFF | TGTGCCAGCAGCTTAGGTCCCGGGACAGGGATTACGGGCACTGAAGCTTTCTTT
TRBJ2-5 | NA | TRBD2 | TRBV11-2 | CASIEGQLAGVETQYF | TGTGCCAGCATCGAGGGGCAACTAGCGGGGGTAGAGACCCAGTACTTC
TRBJ2-1 | NA | NA | TRBV9 | CASSNGQGSYNEQFF | TGTGCCAGCAGCAATGGGCAGGGCTCCTACAATGAGCAGTTCTTC
TRBJ2-7 | NA | TRBD1 | TRBV6-5 | CASSPPGQDSYEQYF | TGTGCCAGCAGTCCCCCCGGACAGGACTCCTACGAGCAGTACTTC
TRBJ2-1 | NA | TRBD2 | TRBV24-1 | CATRAGGDNEQFF | TGTGCCACCAGAGCGGGGGGGGACAATGAGCAGTTCTTC
TRBJ2-3 | NA | TRBD2 | TRBV7-2 | CASSLLAGGTDTQYF | TGTGCCAGCAGCTTACTAGCGGGGGGCACAGATACGCAGTATTTT
TRBJ1-1 | NA | NA | TRBV12-3/TRBV12-4 | CASSLRGSSEAFF | TGTGCCAGCAGTTTACGGGGGTCTTCTGAAGCTTTCTTT